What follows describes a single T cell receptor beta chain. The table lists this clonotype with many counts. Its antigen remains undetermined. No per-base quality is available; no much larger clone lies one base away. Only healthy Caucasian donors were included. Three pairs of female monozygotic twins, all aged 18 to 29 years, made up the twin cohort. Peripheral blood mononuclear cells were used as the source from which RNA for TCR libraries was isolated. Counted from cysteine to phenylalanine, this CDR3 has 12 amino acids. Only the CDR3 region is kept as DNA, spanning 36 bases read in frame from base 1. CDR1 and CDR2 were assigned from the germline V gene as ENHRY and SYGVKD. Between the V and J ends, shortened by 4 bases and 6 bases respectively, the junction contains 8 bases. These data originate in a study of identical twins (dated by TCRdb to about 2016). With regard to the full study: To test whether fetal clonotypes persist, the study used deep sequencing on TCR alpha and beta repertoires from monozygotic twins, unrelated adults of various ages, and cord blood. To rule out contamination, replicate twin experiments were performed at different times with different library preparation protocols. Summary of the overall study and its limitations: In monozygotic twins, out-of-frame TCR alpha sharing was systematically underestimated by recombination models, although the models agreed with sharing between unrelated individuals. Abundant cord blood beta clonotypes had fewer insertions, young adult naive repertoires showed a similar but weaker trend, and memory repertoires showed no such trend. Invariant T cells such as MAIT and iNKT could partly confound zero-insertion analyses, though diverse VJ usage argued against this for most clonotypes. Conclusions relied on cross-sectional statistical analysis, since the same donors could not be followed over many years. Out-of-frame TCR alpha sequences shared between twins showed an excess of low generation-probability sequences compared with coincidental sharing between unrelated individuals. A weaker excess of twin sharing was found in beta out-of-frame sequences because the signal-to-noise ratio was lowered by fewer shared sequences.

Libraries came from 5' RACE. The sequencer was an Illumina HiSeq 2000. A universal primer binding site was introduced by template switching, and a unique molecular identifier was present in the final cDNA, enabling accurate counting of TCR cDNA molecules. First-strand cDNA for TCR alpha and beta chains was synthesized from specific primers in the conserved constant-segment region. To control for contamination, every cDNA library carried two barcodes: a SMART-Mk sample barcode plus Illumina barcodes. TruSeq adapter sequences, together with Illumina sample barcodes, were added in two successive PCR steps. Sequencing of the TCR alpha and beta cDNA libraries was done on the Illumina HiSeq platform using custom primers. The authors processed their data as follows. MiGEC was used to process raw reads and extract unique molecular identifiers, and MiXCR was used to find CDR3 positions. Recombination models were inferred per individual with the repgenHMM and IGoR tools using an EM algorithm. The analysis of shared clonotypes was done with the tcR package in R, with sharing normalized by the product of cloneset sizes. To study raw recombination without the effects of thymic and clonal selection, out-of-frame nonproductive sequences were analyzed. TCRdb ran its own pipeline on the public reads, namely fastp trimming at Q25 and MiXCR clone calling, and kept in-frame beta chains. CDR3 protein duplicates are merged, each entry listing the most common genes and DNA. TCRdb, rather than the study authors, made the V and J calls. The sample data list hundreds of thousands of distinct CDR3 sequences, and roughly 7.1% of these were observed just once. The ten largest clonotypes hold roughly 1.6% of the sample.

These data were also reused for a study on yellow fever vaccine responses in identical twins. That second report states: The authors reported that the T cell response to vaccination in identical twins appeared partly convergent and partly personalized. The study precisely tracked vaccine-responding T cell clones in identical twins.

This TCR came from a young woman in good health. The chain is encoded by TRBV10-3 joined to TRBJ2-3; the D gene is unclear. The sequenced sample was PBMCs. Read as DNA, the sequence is TGTGCCATCAGTGGAGGACCGGATACGCAGTATTTT. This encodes CAISGGPDTQYF.